Shown below are 5 T cell receptor beta chains from a single sample sequenced in a study of T cell responses to AZD1222 COVID-19 vaccine. Profiling relied on immunoSEQ multiplex PCR, and the TCRdb table lists in-frame clones only, not all of them. The sample has some 150,000 clones, more than 75% seen once. The material sequenced was peripheral blood, taken 28 days after the second AZD1222 dose. The receptors were gathered from an adult who received the AZD1222 COVID-19 vaccine.

The rearrangement uses TRBV11-1 and TRBJ1-6; no firm D call. Trimming cost V 1 base and J 7 bases, with 11 bases left between them. The germline gives CDR1 SGHAT, CDR2 FQDESV (reference sequence). CDR3 length: 15 amino acids. CDR3 bases: TGTGCCAGCAGCTTAGACCTTGGCCCCAATTCACCCCTCCACTTT. Protein product: CASSLDLGPNSPLHF.

Written as DNA, the CDR3 is TGCGCCAGCAGCCAAGGCGCCCAGCCGAGGTATGGCTACACCTTC. Amino acid sequence: CASSQGAQPRYGYTF. V is TRBV4-3 and J is TRBJ1-2; D unclear. The CDR3 is 15 amino acids. V was shortened by 1 base and J by 5 bases, with 14 bases between the two germline ends. Looked up from germline, CDR1 is LGHNA and CDR2 is YSLEER.

J is TRBJ1-5 and V is TRBV10-3, with D unclear. The CDR3 has 13 residues. Germline assignment: CDR1 ENHRY and CDR2 SYGVKD. V gave up 0 bases and J gave up 7 bases, with 7 bases separating them. Written as DNA, the CDR3 is TGTGCCATCAGTGAGTCCCTTGGGCAGCCCCAGCATTTT. Its protein is CAISESLGQPQHF.

The sample holds one count of this clone. This chain links TRBV10-2 with TRBJ1-5, with no clear D. V dropped 4 bases and J dropped 4 bases, with 8 bases sitting between them. The CDR3 is 13 residues long. Germline V gives CDR1 WSHSY, CDR2 SAAADI. The CDR3 DNA sequence: TGCGCCAGCAGTGTAGGAGAGAATCAGCCCCAGCATTTT. As protein: CASSVGENQPQHF.

This clone occurred a few times. V gene TRBV5-1 combines with J gene TRBJ1-1, with 8 positions matching TRBD1. Losses at the gene ends were 4 bases for V and 5 bases for J; bases not matched to a gene: 10. The CDR3 sequence is 15 residues long. In germline, CDR1 is SGHRS, CDR2 YFSETQ. CDR3 loop: CASSVAAQGATEAFF. DNA for the CDR3: TGCGCCAGCAGCGTGGCCGCTCAGGGGGCGACTGAAGCTTTCTTT.